The following is a T cell receptor (beta chain) sequence with its context. Germline V gives CDR1 MNHNS, CDR2 SASEGT. This CDR3 spans 13 amino acids. This sample is part of a study of T cells expressing NK-cell markers. Across the whole study: Seven of the eight sequenced donors were HCMV-seropositive; one was seronegative.

What made the TCR beta cDNA was 5'RACE template switching with UMIs. TCRdb reprocessed the 5' RACE reads and stores each CDR3 protein as one record, lacking DNA. Its listing shows about 180,000 distinct CDR3 sequences. The TCR sequence derives from a woman aged 18-69 years in good health. Sequencing used blood T cells: a sorted CD56 or NKG2C T cell subset, CD4+ or CD8+ T cells, or bulk PBMC T cells (not recorded which). The genes are TRBV6-1 and TRBJ2-2. The CDR3 is CASSEGWTGELFF.